This T cell receptor beta chain was documented in a study of blood T cell repertoires in COVID-19 (dated by TCRdb to the early 2020s). For the wider study: The collaborator samples originated in the United States, Italy and Spain and spanned the acute and convalescent phases of COVID-19. Samples were obtained from the ongoing ImmuneRACE study (first 160 participants) and from 950 to 1,500 subjects provided by 6 global collaborators. The material from the prospective study consisted of cDNA or gDNA derived from T cells, B-cell-depleted T cells, or PBMCs. The repertoires were released in a freely available public database meant as a resource for research on the immune response to SARS-CoV-2. Where available, HLA class I and class II types were taken from metadata supplied by the sample provider and were not determined by assay-based typing. Sample metadata almost always included a de-identified subject ID, COVID-19 status, age in years and sex. Deeply sampled blood TCRbeta repertoires from subjects exposed to, actively infected with, or recovered from COVID-19 were included in the dataset.

About this clone: The specificity of this receptor is unknown. The sample holds no much larger clone one base away, and base qualities are not on file.

Germline trimming: 5 bases from V, 5 bases from J; junction bases outside gene matches: 9. Reading from cysteine to phenylalanine, the CDR3 counts 16 amino acids. Of the read, only the CDR3 DNA is kept; its 48 bases are in frame from base 1. The germline V gene (reference sequence) sets CDR1 to LNHDA and CDR2 to SQIVND. TCRbeta CDR3 regions were amplified from genomic DNA using the immunoSEQ Assay, a bias-controlled multiplex PCR. Per the authors' processing: The number of nucleated cells in each sample was estimated from the amplification of reference gene primers within the assay. To quantify the absolute abundance of each unique TCRbeta CDR3 rearrangement, sequence reads were collapsed and filtered. Productive Simpson clonality was computed per sample as the square root of Simpson's diversity index over productive rearrangements. In its TCRdb copy, this immuneACCESS table keeps in-frame sequences only and misses some clones. Where compared with another copy, unresolved V genes explain less than half of these, and the others have no known cause. The DNA was the basis for D and trimming; V, J and clone size are from that table. The sample data list 250,000 to 350,000 clones, and over 75% of these were observed just once. Of the sample, 0.87% falls within the top ten clones.

One collaborating source in Seattle enrolled patients while the patients were actively infected and followed the patients over time throughout the course of disease. Each collaborating institution followed its own protocols to collect whole blood in K2EDTA tubes. For TCRbeta analysis, collaborators shipped samples as frozen whole blood, isolated PBMCs, or DNA extracted from either of those sample types. Broad study findings and their caveats: The amount of clinical and demographic metadata varied by source and participant and was provided uncurated.

Sequenced sample: peripheral blood. This sequence was found in a human donor with COVID-19, enrolled during active disease. The donor label of this sample is uncertain. The chain couples TRBV19 to TRBJ2-1; 10 middle bases align to TRBD2. The bases read TGTGCCAGTAGTCTACTAGCGGGAACGACACACAATGAGCAGTTCTTC. It translates to CASSLLAGTTHNEQFF.